The T cell receptor beta chain described here comes from a study of T cells in Graves' hyperthyroidism and ophthalmopathy. It was RNA transcripts that yielded the amplified TCR beta CDR3 regions. Carried out on the TCR CDR3, a first-round RT-PCR used the HTBI primer set. A single record per CDR3 protein comes from TCRdb applying MiXCR to the multiplex PCR reads. The data hold around 500,000 distinct CDR3 sequences, with approximately 15% observed a single time. Germline V gene sequence: CDR1 SNHLY, CDR2 FYNNEI. The CDR3 contains 12 residues. Trimming took 4 bases from V and 5 from J, leaving 6 bases between them. This clonotype was observed at least ten times.

The sequenced material came from blood. The receptor's source is a woman in her 40s with Graves' hyperthyroidism. The genes are TRBV2 and TRBJ2-1; no clear D. CDR3 nucleotides: TGTGCCAGCAGTGTAGTTAACAATGAGCAGTTCTTC. This gives the protein CASSVVNNEQFF.